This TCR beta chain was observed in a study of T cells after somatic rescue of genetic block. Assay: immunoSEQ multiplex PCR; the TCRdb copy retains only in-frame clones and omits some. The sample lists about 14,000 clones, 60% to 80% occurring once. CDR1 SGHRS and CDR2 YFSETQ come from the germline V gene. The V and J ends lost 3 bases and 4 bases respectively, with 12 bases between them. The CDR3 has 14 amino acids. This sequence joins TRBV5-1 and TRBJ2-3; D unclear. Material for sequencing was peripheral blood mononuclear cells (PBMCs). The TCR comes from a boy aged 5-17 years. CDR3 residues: CASSSLPGPDTQYF. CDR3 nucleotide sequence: TGCGCCAGCAGCTCCCTTCCGGGCCCAGATACGCAGTATTTT.